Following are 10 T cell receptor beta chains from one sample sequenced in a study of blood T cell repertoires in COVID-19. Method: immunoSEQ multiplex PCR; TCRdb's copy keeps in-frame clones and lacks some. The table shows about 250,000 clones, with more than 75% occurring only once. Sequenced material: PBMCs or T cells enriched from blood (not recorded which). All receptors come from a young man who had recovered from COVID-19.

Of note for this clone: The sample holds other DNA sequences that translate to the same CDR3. In nucleotides, the CDR3 is TGTGCCAGCTCGCAGCAGCGGGGGAACACCGGGGAGCTGTTTTTT. Encoded protein: CASSQQRGNTGELFF. The chain links TRBV18 to TRBJ2-2; 7 bases are a match to TRBD2. J lost 1 base, V lost 6 bases, and 5 bases had no gene match. Per the germline V gene, CDR1 is KGHSH and CDR2 is LQKENI. The CDR3 has 15 amino acids.

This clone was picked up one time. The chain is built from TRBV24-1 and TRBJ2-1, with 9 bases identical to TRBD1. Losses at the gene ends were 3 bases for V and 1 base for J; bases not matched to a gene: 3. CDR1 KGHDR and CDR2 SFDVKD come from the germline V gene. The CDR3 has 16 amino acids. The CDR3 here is CATSDKQGASYNEQFF. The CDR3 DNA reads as TGTGCCACCAGTGATAAACAGGGGGCATCCTACAATGAGCAGTTCTTC.

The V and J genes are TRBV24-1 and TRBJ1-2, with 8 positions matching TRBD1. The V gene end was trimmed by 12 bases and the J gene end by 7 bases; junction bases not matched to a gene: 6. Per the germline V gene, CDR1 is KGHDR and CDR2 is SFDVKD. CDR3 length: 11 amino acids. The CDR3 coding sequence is TGTGCCCGTGGACAGGGAGGTGGCTACACCTTC. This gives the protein CARGQGGGYTF.

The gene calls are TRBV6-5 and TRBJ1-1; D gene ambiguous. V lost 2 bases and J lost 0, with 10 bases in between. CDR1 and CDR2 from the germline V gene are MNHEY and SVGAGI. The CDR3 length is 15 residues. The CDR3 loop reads CASSYDGIMNTEAFF. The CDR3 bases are TGTGCCAGCAGTTACGACGGGATAATGAACACTGAAGCTTTCTTT.

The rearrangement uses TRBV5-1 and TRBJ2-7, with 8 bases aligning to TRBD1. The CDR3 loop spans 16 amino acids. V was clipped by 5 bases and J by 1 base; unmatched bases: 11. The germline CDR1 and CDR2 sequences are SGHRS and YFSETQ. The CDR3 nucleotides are TGCGCCAGCAGGCCAGGCCCGGGACAGGAGTCCTACGAGCAGTACTTC. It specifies CASRPGPGQESYEQYF.

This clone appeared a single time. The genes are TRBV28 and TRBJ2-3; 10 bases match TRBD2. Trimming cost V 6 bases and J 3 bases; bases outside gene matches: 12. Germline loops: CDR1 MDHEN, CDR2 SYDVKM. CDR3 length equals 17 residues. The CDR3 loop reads CASSFPTGTSDTDTQYF. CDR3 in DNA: TGTGCCAGCAGCTTCCCAACCGGGACTAGCGATACAGATACGCAGTATTTT.

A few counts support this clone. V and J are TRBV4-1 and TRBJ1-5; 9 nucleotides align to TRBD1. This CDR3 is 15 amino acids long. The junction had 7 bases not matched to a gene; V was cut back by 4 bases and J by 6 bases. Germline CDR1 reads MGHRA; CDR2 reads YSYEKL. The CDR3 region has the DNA TGCGCCAGCAGCCCAGGACAGGGGATGGCTCAGCCCCAGCATTTT. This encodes CASSPGQGMAQPQHF.

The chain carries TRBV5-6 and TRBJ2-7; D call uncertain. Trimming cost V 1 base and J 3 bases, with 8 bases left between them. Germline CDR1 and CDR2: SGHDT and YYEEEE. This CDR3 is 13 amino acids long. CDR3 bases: TGTGCCAGCAGCTTGTGGCAGGACTACGAGCAGTACTTC. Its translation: CASSLWQDYEQYF.

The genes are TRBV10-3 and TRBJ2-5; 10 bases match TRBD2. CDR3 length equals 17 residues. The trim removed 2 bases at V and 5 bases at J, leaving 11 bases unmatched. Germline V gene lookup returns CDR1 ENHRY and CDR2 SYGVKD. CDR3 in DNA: TGTGCCATCAGTGAGCTAGCGGGGGTTGGCCTCGAGGAGACCCAGTACTTC. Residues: CAISELAGVGLEETQYF.

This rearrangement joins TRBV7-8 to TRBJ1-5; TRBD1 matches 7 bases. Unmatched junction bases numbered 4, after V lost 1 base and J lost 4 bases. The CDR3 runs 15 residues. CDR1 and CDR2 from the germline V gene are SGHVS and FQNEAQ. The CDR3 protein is CASSLVGTVNQPQHF. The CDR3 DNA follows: TGTGCCAGCAGCTTAGTAGGGACAGTAAATCAGCCCCAGCATTTT.